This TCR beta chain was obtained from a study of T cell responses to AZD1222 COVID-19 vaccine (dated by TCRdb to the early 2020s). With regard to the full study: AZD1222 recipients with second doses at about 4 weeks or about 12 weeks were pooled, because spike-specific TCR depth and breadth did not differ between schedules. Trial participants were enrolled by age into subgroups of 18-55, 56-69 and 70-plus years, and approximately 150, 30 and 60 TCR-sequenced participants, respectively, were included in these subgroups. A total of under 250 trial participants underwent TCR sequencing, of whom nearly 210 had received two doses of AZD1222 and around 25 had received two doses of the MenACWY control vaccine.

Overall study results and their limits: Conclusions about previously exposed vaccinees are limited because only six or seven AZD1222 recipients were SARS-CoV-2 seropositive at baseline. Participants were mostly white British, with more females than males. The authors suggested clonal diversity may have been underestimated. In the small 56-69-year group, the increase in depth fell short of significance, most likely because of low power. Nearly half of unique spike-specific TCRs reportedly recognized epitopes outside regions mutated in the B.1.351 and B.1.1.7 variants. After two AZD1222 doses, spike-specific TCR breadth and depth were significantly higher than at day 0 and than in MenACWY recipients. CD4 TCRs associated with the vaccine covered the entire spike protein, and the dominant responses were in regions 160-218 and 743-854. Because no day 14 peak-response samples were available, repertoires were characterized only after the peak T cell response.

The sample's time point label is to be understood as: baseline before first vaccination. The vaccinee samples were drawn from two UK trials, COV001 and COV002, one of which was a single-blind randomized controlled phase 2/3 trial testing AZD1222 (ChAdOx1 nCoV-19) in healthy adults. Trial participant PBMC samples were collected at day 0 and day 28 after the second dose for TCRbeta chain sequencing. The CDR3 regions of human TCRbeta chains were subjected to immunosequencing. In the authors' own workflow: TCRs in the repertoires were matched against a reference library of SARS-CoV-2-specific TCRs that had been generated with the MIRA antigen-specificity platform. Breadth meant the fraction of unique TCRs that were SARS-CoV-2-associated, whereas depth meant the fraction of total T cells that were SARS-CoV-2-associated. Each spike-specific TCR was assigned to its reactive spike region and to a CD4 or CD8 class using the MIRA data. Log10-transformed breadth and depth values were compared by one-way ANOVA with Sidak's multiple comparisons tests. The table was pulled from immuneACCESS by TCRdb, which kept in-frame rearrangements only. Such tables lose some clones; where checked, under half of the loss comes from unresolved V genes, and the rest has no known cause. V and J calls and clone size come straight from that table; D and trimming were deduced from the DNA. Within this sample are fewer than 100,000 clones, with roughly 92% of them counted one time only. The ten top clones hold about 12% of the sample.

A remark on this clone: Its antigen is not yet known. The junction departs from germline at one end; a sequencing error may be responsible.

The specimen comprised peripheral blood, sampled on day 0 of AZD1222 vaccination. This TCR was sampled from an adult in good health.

Here the CDR3 is given as CASSLAGDSGELFF. The DNA sequence is TGTGCCAGCAGCCTAGCGGGAGACTCCGGGGAGCTGTTTTTT. This chain is built from TRBV7-8 and TRBJ2-2; 10 nucleotides in the junction match TRBD2. CDR1 SGHVS and CDR2 FQNEAQ are derived from the germline V gene. The CDR3 goes from the cysteine to the phenylalanine over 14 residues. Only CDR3 DNA remains: 42 bases, in frame from the first base.